This T cell receptor (beta chain) stems from a study of blood T cells in healthy people across ages. At the level of the study: Template switching captured about one barcoded beta molecule per two T cells.

A second PCR of roughly 6 to 12 cycles used a sample-barcoded 5' primer and a J-beta primer mix. Using its own MiXCR run on the 5' RACE reads, TCRdb lists one record per CDR3 protein. The sample consists of around 1,900,000 distinct CDR3 sequences, more than 35% of them appearing once. With respect to this clonotype: The junction differs from germline at one of its ends, possibly a read error.

The germline CDR1 and CDR2 sequences are SGHTA and FQGNSA. This CDR3 spans 15 amino acids. The chain links TRBV7-2 to TRBJ1-1; D is ambiguous. The receptor was derived from a human donor in good health. The specimen sequenced was blood. CDR3 residues: CASSLTGTANTKAFF. DNA for the CDR3: TGTGCCAGCAGCTTAACGGGAACGGCGAACACTAAAGCTTTCTTT.